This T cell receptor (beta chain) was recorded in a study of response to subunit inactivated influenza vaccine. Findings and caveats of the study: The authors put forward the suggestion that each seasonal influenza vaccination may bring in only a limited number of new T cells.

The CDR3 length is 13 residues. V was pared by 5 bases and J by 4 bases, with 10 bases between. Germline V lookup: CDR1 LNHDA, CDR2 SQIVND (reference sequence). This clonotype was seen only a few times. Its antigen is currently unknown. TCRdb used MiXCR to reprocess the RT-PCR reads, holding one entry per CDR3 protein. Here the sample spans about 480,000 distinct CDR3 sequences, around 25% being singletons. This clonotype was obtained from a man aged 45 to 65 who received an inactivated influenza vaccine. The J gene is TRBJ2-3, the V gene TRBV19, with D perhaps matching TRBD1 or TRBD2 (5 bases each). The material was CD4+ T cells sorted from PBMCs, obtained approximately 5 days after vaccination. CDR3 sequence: CASSLGRPDTQYF. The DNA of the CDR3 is TGTGCCAGTAGTTTGGGACGTCCAGATACGCAGTATTTT.